The rows below give T cell receptor beta chains drawn from one sample of a study of response to subunit inactivated influenza vaccine. TCRdb re-derived calls from the RT-PCR reads in MiXCR, one entry per CDR3 protein. Of under 800,000 distinct CDR3 sequences in the sample, approximately 13% were seen once. The source material was PBMCs from blood, sampled 14 to 15 days before vaccination. Source of these receptors: a man between 45 and 60 years old who received an inactivated influenza vaccine. Both conserved end residues are part of each CDR3.

v_call cdr3_aa
TRBV10-3 CAISDRPGLNQPQHF
TRBV11-2 CASSRVAGTGELFF
TRBV28 CASSVSLHTTPQHF
TRBV7-9 CASSLHNYEQYF
TRBV20-1 CSASRGHPNTEAFF
TRBV28 CASSPGGGSSRNEQFF
TRBV12-3/TRBV12-4 CASSPSQAGSNTGELFF
TRBV11-2 CASSRRDRGSNEQFF
TRBV28 CASSLHRGSYNEQFF
TRBV29-1 CSELAGGNEQFF
TRBV5-6 CATSTGRTLVGGELFF
TRBV20-1 CSATDRGREAFF
TRBV6-2/TRBV6-3 CASRVTSGYEQYF
TRBV20-1 CSAKSSGGYEQYF
TRBV12-3/TRBV12-4 CASSWRPNTEAFF
TRBV25-1 CASSEGARYRQYF
TRBV9 CASSVTPSGQETQYF
TRBV24-1 CATSDSGTTYEQYF
TRBV5-1 CASSFQRDQETQYF
TRBV12-3/TRBV12-4 CASSGTGTSAQYF
TRBV4-3 CASSQDLEGGGEAFF
TRBV29-1 CSAGTPHGELFF
TRBV4-1 CASRKPGQAYEQYF
TRBV14 CASSQTRTGPYGYTF
TRBV20-1 CSARDLGQGAYNEQFF
TRBV6-2/TRBV6-3 CASSYSPTRRYGYTF
TRBV13 CASNPGTVNTGELFF
TRBV28 CASSPSGNSIVAKNIQYF
TRBV14 CASSQVITNTGELFF
TRBV13 CASSLGLNPCEQYF
TRBV7-2 CASSLSFSGGGGYTF
TRBV5-1 CASSPIGGTPQETQYF
TRBV6-2/TRBV6-3 CASSFLTGRQETQYF
TRBV4-2 CASSPEGLRGGRRNIQYF
TRBV5-6 CASSLVTGGYEQYF
TRBV24-1 CATSDLKGLAGNEQFF
TRBV12-3/TRBV12-4 CASTRGVAGAYNEQFF
TRBV7-2 CASSLMGSGGARNEQFF
TRBV5-5 CASSLEGTGFSGYTF
TRBV20-1 CSARDRGTSGYEQYF
TRBV9 CASSASYGMNTEAFF